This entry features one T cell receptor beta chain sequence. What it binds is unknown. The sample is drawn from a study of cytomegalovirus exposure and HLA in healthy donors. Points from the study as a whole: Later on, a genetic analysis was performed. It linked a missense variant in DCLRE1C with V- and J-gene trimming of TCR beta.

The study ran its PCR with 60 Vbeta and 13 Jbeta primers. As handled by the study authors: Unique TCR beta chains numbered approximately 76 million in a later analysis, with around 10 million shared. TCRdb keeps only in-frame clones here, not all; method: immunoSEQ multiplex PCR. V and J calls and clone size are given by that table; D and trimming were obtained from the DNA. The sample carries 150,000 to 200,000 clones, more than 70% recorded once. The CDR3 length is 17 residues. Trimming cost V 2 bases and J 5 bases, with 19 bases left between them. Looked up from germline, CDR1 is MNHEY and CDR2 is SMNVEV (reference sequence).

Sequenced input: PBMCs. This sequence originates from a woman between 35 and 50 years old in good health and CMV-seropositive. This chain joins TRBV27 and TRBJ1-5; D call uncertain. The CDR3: CASSLIPFGGSHQPQHF. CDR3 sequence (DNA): TGTGCCAGCAGTTTAATCCCCTTTGGAGGGTCCCATCAGCCCCAGCATTTT.